The 16 T cell receptor beta chains in this list originate from one sample, sequenced in a study of blood T cell repertoires in COVID-19. The protocol was immunoSEQ multiplex PCR, while the TCRdb copy is restricted to in-frame clones and leaves out a portion. The sample comprises about 170,000 clones, almost 85% of which are singletons, and around 2.7% rests with the top ten. The sequenced sample was peripheral blood. Source of these receptors: a woman of 80 years or more with COVID-19, enrolled during active disease.

This clone occurred once. V is TRBV5-1 and J is TRBJ1-5, with D possibly being TRBD1 (5 bases). Trimming took 1 base from V and 9 from J, leaving 11 bases between them. Germline CDR1 SGHRS, CDR2 YFSETQ. CDR3 size: 13 residues. CDR3 region: CASSLIGVGPQHF. The CDR3 DNA follows: TGCGCCAGCAGCTTGATAGGGGTGGGGCCCCAGCATTTT. The variable domain in full, with the rest retrieved from reference TRBV5-1 and TRBJ1-5, is KAGVTQTPRYLIKTRGQQVTLSCSPISGHRSVSWYQQTPGQGLQFLFEYFSETQRNKGNFPGRFSGRQFSNSRSEMNVSTLELGDSALYLCASSLIGVGPQHFGDGTRLSIL.

The rearrangement uses TRBV18 and TRBJ2-7; TRBD2 aligns across 11 bases. The CDR3 has 16 residues. In germline, CDR1 is KGHSH, CDR2 LQKENI. With V trimmed by 2 bases and J by 0 bases, 3 bases remained unmatched. This CDR3 reads CASSPSGTSGSYEQYF. DNA for the CDR3: TGTGCCAGCTCACCAAGTGGGACTAGCGGCTCCTACGAGCAGTACTTC.

The V call is TRBV27, the J call TRBJ2-4; TRBD1 might be the D (6 bases). CDR1 and CDR2 from the germline V gene are MNHEY and SMNVEV (reference sequence). CDR3 length: 15 amino acids. V lost 5 bases, J lost 0 bases, and 11 bases lay in between. CDR3 in amino acids: CASSHRALAKNIQYF. CDR3 DNA sequence: TGTGCCAGCAGTCACAGGGCTTTAGCCAAAAACATTCAGTACTTC.

The rearrangement uses TRBV28 and TRBJ2-3; tentatively, D is TRBD2 (6 bases). CDR3 length: 14 amino acids. V was cut by 3 bases and J by 4 bases, with 11 bases left in between. CDR1 and CDR2 from the germline V gene are MDHEN and SYDVKM. CDR3 region: CASSFPGSPDTQYF. The CDR3 DNA is TGTGCCAGCAGTTTCCCCGGGAGCCCAGATACGCAGTATTTT.

The chain uses TRBV28 and TRBJ2-7, with a tentative D call TRBD2 (6 bases). The CDR3 totals 17 residues. CDR1 is MDHEN, CDR2 SYDVKM, per germline. V lost 6 bases and J lost 0, with 21 bases in between. The CDR3 DNA follows: TGTGCCAGCAGACGCCATTCGGGCTCGGGAGCCTCCTACGAGCAGTACTTC. It specifies CASRRHSGSGASYEQYF.

This chain joins TRBV6-6 and TRBJ2-2; 8 nucleotides line up with TRBD1. The germline V gene has CDR1 MNHNY and CDR2 SVGAGI (reference sequence). The CDR3 is made up of 16 amino acids. J lost 6 bases, V lost 2 bases, and 8 bases had no gene match. CDR3 protein: CASSYPDVRGPGELFF. The DNA for the CDR3 is TGTGCCAGCAGTTACCCTGACGTCAGGGGGCCCGGGGAGCTGTTTTTT.

This chain links TRBV18 with TRBJ1-2; the D is unclear. Deletions cut 4 bases from V and 8 bases from J, with 14 bases between. Per germline, CDR1 KGHSH and CDR2 LQKENI. The CDR3 has 13 residues. As DNA, the CDR3 is TGTGCCAGCTCACTCGATCCTGCTACCGGCTACACCTTC. Its protein is CASSLDPATGYTF.

The gene calls are TRBV5-1 and TRBJ2-1; TRBD1 agrees at 7 bases. After removal of 2 bases from V and 7 bases from J, the junction contained 0 bases not matched to a gene. From germline, CDR1 is SGHRS and CDR2 YFSETQ. The CDR3 spans 12 residues. CDR3 sequence (DNA): TGCGCCAGCAGCTTACAGGGGAATGAGCAGTTCTTC. Amino acid sequence: CASSLQGNEQFF. The variable domain in full, completed from reference TRBV5-1 and TRBJ2-1, reads KAGVTQTPRYLIKTRGQQVTLSCSPISGHRSVSWYQQTPGQGLQFLFEYFSETQRNKGNFPGRFSGRQFSNSRSEMNVSTLELGDSALYLCASSLQGNEQFFGPGTRLTVL.

This sequence joins TRBV6-5 and TRBJ1-4; D possibly corresponds to TRBD1 (6 bases). The V end lost 4 bases, the J end lost 8 bases, and 17 bases lay between the germline ends. The CDR3 spans 15 residues. The germline CDR1 and CDR2 sequences are MNHEY and SVGAGI. The CDR3 sequence is CASSSHVEGVEKLFF. The DNA for the CDR3 is TGTGCCAGCAGTTCCCACGTAGAGGGGGTGGAAAAACTGTTTTTT.

The chain couples TRBV9 to TRBJ2-1; the D gene is possibly TRBD2 (7 bases). Germline lookup yields CDR1 SGDLS and CDR2 YYNGEE. Trimming removed 0 bases at V and 3 bases at J, with 10 bases between. The CDR3 runs to 15 residues. The CDR3 sequence: CASSVGGGDYNEQFF. CDR3 in DNA: TGTGCCAGCAGCGTAGGAGGGGGGGACTACAATGAGCAGTTCTTC.

The rearrangement uses TRBV24-1 and TRBJ2-5, with 11 bases fitting TRBD2. CDR3 length equals 15 residues. The junction had 8 bases not matched to a gene; V was cut back by 7 bases and J by 5 bases. Germline V gene sequence: CDR1 KGHDR, CDR2 SFDVKD. This chain's CDR3 is CATSLSGRARETQYF. In nucleotides, the CDR3 is TGTGCCACCAGCCTTAGCGGGAGGGCCCGGGAGACCCAGTACTTC.

The chain carries TRBV2 and TRBJ2-3, with 7 bases matching TRBD1. V lost 4 bases to trimming and J lost 4 bases; unmatched junction nucleotides: 2. CDR1 and CDR2 (germline): SNHLY, FYNNEI. The CDR3 consists of 13 residues. The DNA for the CDR3 is TGTGCCAGCAGTGCTCAGGGGGCAGATACGCAGTATTTT. Translated, it gives CASSAQGADTQYF.

The CDR3 loop reads CASSLVPQRGDTQYF. DNA for the CDR3: TGCGCCAGCAGCTTGGTGCCTCAAAGGGGAGATACGCAGTATTTT. The chain carries TRBV5-1 and TRBJ2-3, with D perhaps TRBD1 (5 bases). Germline assignment: CDR1 SGHRS and CDR2 YFSETQ. V shed 0 bases and J shed 5 bases, with 13 bases lying between them. This CDR3 has 15 amino acids.

V is TRBV7-9 and J is TRBJ2-5; 10 bases line up with TRBD2. The germline CDR1 and CDR2 sequences are SEHNR and FQNEAQ (reference sequence). The CDR3 has 14 amino acids. V lost 5 bases and J lost 5; bases outside the gene matches: 5. The CDR3 nucleotides are TGTGCCAGCAGCACCGAGCGGGGGGGTGAGACCCAGTACTTC. Encoded protein: CASSTERGGETQYF. The complete variable domain, with remaining parts taken from reference TRBV7-9 and TRBJ2-5, reads DTGVSQNPRHKITKRGQNVTFRCDPISEHNRLYWYRQTLGQGPEFLTYFQNEAQLEKSRLLSDRFSAERPKGSFSTLEIQRTEQGDSAMYLCASSTERGGETQYFGPGTRLLVL.

In its sample, this clone was seen once. The chain combines TRBV5-1 with TRBJ2-7; the match to TRBD2 covers 12 bases. The CDR3 has 16 residues. Losses at the gene ends were 4 bases for V and 0 bases for J; bases not matched to a gene: 5. CDR1 SGHRS and CDR2 YFSETQ come from the germline V gene. The CDR3 region is CASSPTSGSPSYEQYF. For the CDR3, the DNA is TGCGCCAGCAGCCCGACTAGCGGGAGCCCCTCCTACGAGCAGTACTTC.

The chain is built from TRBV13 and TRBJ2-2, with a possible D match to TRBD1 (6 bases). In germline, CDR1 is PRHDT, CDR2 FYEKMQ (reference sequence). The CDR3 totals 16 residues. The ends were cut back, 2 bases at V and 0 bases at J, with 10 bases in the middle. The DNA for the CDR3 is TGTGCCAGCAGCTTAAGTAGGGGGACGAACACCGGGGAGCTGTTTTTT. Amino acid sequence: CASSLSRGTNTGELFF.